The present T cell receptor beta chain was sequenced within a study of blood T cell repertoires in COVID-19. At the level of the study: Sample material is recorded as cDNA or gDNA derived from T cells, B-cell-depleted T cells, or PBMCs.

Germline-derived CDR1 and CDR2 are SGHNT and YENEEA. The CDR3 has 15 residues. Losses at the gene ends were 4 bases for V and 4 bases for J; bases not matched to a gene: 4. Those who participated ranged in age from about 18 to 95 years and resided in 24 US areas. The method was immunoSEQ multiplex PCR; TCRdb's version includes in-frame clones alone and lacks a portion of them. Of some 230,000 clones in the sample, 70% to 85% are singletons; the top ten hold approximately 1.4%. The clonotype comes from a woman aged 40 to 50 with acute COVID-19. Sequencing was carried out using PBMCs or T cells enriched from blood (not recorded which). V gene TRBV11-3 combines with J gene TRBJ2-3, with 11 bases lining up with TRBD1. The CDR3 coding sequence is TGTGCCAGCAGCTCGCCGGGACAGGGGGCAGATACGCAGTATTTT. Translation: CASSSPGQGADTQYF. The full variable domain, in which reference TRBV11-3 and TRBJ2-3 provide the parts outside the CDR3, is EAGVVQSPRYKIIEKKQPVAFWCNPISGHNTLYWYLQNLGQGPELLIRYENEEAVDDSQLPKDRFSAERLKGVDSTLKIQPAELGDSAVYLCASSSPGQGADTQYFGPGTRLTVL.